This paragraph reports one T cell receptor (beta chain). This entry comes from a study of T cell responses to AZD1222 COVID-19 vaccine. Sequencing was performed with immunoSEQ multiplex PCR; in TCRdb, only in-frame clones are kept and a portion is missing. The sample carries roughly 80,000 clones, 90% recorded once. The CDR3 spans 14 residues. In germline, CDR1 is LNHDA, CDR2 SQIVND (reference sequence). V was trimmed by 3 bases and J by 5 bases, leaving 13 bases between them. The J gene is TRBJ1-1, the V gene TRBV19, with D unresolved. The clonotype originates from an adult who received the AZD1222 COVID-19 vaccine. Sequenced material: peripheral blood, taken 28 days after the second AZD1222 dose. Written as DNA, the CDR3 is TGTGCCAGTAGTATCAACGGTCGGAAGACTGAAGCTTTCTTT. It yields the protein CASSINGRKTEAFF.